The TCR beta chain under discussion was sequenced for a study of blood T cell repertoires in COVID-19 (dated by TCRdb to the early 2020s). For the study in its entirety: Collaborator samples came from the United States, Italy and Spain and covered acute and convalescent phases of COVID-19. The prospective study material was composed of cDNA or gDNA derived from T cells, B-cell-depleted T cells, or PBMCs. Subjects who had been exposed to COVID-19, were actively infected with it, or had recovered from it provided the deeply sampled blood TCRbeta repertoires that made up the dataset. A freely available public database, intended as a resource for researchers studying the immune response to SARS-CoV-2, is where the repertoires were released. Samples came from the ongoing ImmuneRACE study (first 160 participants) plus 1,254 subjects from 6 global collaborators. The sample metadata nearly always contained a de-identified subject ID, COVID-19 status, age in years and sex. Where available, HLA class I and class II types were taken from metadata supplied by the sample provider and were not determined by assay-based typing. Study-level results and caveats: The amount of clinical and demographic metadata varied by source and participant and was provided uncurated.

The germline V gene gives CDR1 as MNHEY and CDR2 as SVGAGI. V drops 6 bases and J drops 2 bases, leaving 13 bases in between. The CDR3 has 14 amino acids, counting the end cysteine and phenylalanine. Left in the record is the CDR3 DNA by itself, 42 bases read in frame from the first base. The immunoSEQ Assay, a bias-controlled multiplex PCR, was used to amplify TCRbeta CDR3 regions from genomic DNA. On the authors' methods: Within the assay, amplification of reference gene primers was used to estimate how many nucleated cells each sample contained. To quantify the absolute abundance of each unique TCRbeta CDR3 rearrangement, sequence reads were collapsed and filtered. For each sample, productive Simpson clonality was calculated as the square root of Simpson's diversity index over productive rearrangements. TCRdb holds this immuneACCESS table with in-frame rearrangements only. Some clones are missing; in checked studies, unresolved V genes explain under half, and the rest has no known cause. Clone size and V and J calls were adopted from that table, with D and trimming inferred from the DNA. The sample has roughly 24,000 clones on record, about 75% of them singletons. The ten largest clones capture more than 12% of the sample.

This clone was counted a single time. Its cognate antigen has yet to be identified. Base quality data are lacking; no much larger clone is found one base away. The collaborating institutions used their own protocols to collect whole blood in K2EDTA tubes. For TCRbeta analysis, collaborators shipped samples in one of three forms: frozen whole blood, isolated PBMCs, or DNA extracted from either of those sample types. The chain is encoded by TRBV6-5 joined to TRBJ1-2; a weak D assignment points to TRBD1 (6 bases agree). The source is a man older than 75 with active or convalescent COVID-19. The specimen sequenced was peripheral blood. The CDR3 reads CASRFPGTNYGYTF. The nucleotide sequence reads as follows: TGTGCCAGCAGATTTCCCGGGACAAACTATGGCTACACCTTC.